Listed below are T cell receptor beta chains from one sample, sequenced in a study of quantifying T cell responses using KT2 cells. TCRdb re-called the UMI-ligation and nested PCR reads through MiXCR, storing one row per CDR3 protein. Of about 50,000 distinct CDR3 sequences listed, around 10% were seen once; the top ten hold around 9.3%. The material sequenced was PBMCs spiked with cells of the T cell clone KT2. Receptor source: a human donor. CDR3s include the opening cysteine and the closing phenylalanine or tryptophan. A D gene is named only where the DNA matches it firmly. Size is stated for part of the rows, as once, few or many counts, or as a class when the clone is expanded.

NA	TRBV28	TRBJ2-2	NA	CASSTTGLGTGELFF	TGTGCCAGCAGTACAACAGGGCTCGGGACCGGGGAGCTGTTTTTT
TRBD2	TRBV4-2	TRBJ2-1	NA	CASRSSGRAGDEQFF	TGTGCCAGCCGTTCTAGCGGGAGGGCCGGTGATGAGCAGTTCTTC
NA	TRBV27	TRBJ1-4	many	CASSLQPGTRGKLFF	TGTGCCAGCAGTTTGCAGCCGGGGACCAGAGGTAAACTGTTTTTT
NA	TRBV29-1	TRBJ1-2	few	CSGQQGDYGYTF	TGCAGCGGCCAACAGGGCGACTATGGCTACACCTTC
NA	TRBV6-5	TRBJ1-6	NA	CASSRDTGFGTNSPLHF	TGTGCCAGCAGCCGCGATACCGGGTTTGGTACGAATTCACCCCTCCACTTT
NA	TRBV14	TRBJ2-1	NA	CASSPRPGPGYEQFF	TGTGCCAGCAGCCCAAGACCCGGCCCAGGATATGAGCAGTTCTTC
NA	TRBV19	TRBJ2-5	few	CASSNLARETQYF	TGTGCCAGTAGTAATCTAGCGAGAGAGACCCAGTACTTC
TRBD1	TRBV24-1	TRBJ1-2	NA	CATSEGTARGYTF	TGTGCCACCAGTGAGGGGACAGCTCGGGGCTACACCTTC
TRBD1	TRBV2	TRBJ2-5	many	CASRVRQGARETQYF	TGTGCCAGCAGGGTCCGACAGGGGGCGAGGGAGACCCAGTACTTC
TRBD2	TRBV28	TRBJ2-7	NA	CASSSLGGVYENYEQYF	TGTGCCAGCAGTTCTTTGGGGGGGGTTTATGAGAACTACGAGCAGTACTTC
TRBD1	TRBV16	TRBJ1-6	NA	CASSQQGQGRFSYNSPLHF	TGTGCCAGCAGCCAGCAGGGACAGGGCCGGTTTTCCTATAATTCACCCCTCCACTTT
NA	TRBV10-2	TRBJ2-2	few	CASSEPRAGQGQNTGELFF	TGCGCCAGCAGTGAGCCCCGCGCCGGGCAGGGCCAGAACACCGGGGAGCTGTTTTTT
NA	TRBV9	TRBJ1-2	NA	CASSGLRFQTLNYGYTF	TGTGCCAGCAGCGGGCTGAGGTTTCAAACCCTTAACTATGGCTACACCTTC
NA	TRBV3-1	TRBJ2-7	NA	CASSQDVGGWYEQYF	TGTGCCAGCAGCCAAGATGTGGGAGGTTGGTACGAGCAGTACTTC
NA	TRBV24-1	TRBJ2-1	few	CATSERTGKGEQFF	TGTGCCACCAGTGAGCGAACAGGGAAAGGGGAGCAGTTCTTC
TRBD2	TRBV19	TRBJ2-7	few	CASSIIVGRGEQYF	TGTGCCAGTAGTATCATCGTGGGGAGGGGCGAGCAGTACTTC
TRBD1	TRBV30	TRBJ1-6	NA	CAWLDRRLNSPLHF	TGTGCCTGGTTGGACAGGAGGCTGAATTCACCCCTCCACTTT
NA	TRBV20-1	TRBJ1-4	few	CSAKKNTNEKLFF	TGCAGTGCTAAAAAGAATACTAATGAAAAACTGTTTTTT
TRBD2	TRBV10-2	TRBJ2-1	NA	CATLAGGPSEQFF	TGCGCCACTCTAGCGGGAGGGCCGAGTGAGCAGTTCTTC
TRBD2	TRBV18	TRBJ2-3	many	CASSPSSGGTDTQYF	TGTGCCAGCTCACCATCTAGCGGGGGCACAGATACGCAGTATTTT